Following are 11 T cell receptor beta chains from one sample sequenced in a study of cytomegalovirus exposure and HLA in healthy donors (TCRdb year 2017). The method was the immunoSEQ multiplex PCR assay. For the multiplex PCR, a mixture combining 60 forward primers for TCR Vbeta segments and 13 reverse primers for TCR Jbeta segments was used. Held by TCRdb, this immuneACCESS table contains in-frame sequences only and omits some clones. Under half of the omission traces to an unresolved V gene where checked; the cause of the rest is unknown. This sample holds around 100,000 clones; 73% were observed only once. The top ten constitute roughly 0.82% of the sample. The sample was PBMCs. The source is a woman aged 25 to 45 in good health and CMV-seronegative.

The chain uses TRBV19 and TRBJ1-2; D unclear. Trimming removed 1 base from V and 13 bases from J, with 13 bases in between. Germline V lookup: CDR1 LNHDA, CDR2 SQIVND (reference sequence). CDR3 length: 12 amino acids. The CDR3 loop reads CASSIGARECTF. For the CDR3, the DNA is TGTGCCAGTAGTATAGGCGCTCGGGAGTGCACCTTC.

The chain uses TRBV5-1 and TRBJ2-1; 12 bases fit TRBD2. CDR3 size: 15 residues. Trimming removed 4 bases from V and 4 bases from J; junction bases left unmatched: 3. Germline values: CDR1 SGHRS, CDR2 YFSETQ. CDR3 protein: CASSTTSGGYNEQFF. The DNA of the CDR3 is TGCGCCAGCAGCACCACTAGCGGGGGGTACAATGAGCAGTTCTTC.

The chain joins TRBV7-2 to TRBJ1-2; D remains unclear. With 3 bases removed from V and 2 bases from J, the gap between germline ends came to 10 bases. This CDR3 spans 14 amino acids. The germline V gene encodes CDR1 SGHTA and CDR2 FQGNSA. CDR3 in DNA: TGTGCCAGCAGCTTCGCTGCGGGGAACTATGGCTACACCTTC. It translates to CASSFAAGNYGYTF.

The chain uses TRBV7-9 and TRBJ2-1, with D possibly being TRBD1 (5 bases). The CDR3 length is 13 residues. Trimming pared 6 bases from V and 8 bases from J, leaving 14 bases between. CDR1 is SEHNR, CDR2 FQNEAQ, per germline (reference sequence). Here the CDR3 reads CASSFRQLDEQFF. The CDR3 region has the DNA TGTGCCAGCAGTTTTAGACAGTTGGATGAGCAGTTCTTC.

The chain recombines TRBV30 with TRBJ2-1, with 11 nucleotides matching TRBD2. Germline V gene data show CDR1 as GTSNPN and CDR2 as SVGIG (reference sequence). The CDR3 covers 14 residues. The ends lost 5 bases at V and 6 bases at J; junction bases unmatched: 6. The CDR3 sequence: CAWELAGGSNEQFF. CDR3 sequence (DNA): TGTGCCTGGGAGCTAGCGGGGGGATCCAATGAGCAGTTCTTC.

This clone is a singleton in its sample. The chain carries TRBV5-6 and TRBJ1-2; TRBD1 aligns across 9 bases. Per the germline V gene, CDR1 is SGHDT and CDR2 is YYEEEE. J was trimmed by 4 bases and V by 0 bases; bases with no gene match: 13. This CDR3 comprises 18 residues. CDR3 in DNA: TGTGCCAGCAGCTTGGACCGGGACAGGGCCTTTGTGGCCTATGGCTACACCTTC. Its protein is CASSLDRDRAFVAYGYTF.

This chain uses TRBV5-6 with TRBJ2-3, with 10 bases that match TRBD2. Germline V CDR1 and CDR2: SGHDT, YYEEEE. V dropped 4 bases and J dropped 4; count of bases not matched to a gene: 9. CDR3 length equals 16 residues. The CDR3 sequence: CASSPGAGGVADTQYF. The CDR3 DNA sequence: TGTGCCAGCAGCCCAGGAGCGGGGGGGGTTGCAGATACGCAGTATTTT.

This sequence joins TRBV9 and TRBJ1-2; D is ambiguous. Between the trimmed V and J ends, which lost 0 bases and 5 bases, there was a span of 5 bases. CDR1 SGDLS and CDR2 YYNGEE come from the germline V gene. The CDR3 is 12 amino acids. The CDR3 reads CASSVDRYGYTF. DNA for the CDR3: TGTGCCAGCAGCGTAGACCGGTATGGCTACACCTTC.

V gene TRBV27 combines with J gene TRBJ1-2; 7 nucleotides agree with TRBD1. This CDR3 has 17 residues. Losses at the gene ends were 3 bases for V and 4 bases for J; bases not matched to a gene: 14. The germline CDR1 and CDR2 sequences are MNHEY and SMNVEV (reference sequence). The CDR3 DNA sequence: TGTGCCAGCAGTTTTAACGACCAGGGGGAGCATTCCTATGGCTACACCTTC. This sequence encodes CASSFNDQGEHSYGYTF.

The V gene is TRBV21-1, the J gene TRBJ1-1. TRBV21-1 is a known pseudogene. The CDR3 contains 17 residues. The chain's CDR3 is CASEERAGVGNTAEAFF. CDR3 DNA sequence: TGTGCCAGCGAGGAGAGGGCTGGAGTAGGGAACACGGCTGAAGCTTTCTTT.

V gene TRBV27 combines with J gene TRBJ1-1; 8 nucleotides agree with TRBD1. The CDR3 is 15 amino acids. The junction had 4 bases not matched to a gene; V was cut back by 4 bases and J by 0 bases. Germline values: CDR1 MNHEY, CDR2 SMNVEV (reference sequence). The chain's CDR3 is CASSYGQGMNTEAFF. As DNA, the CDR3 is TGTGCCAGCAGTTACGGACAGGGTATGAACACTGAAGCTTTCTTT.